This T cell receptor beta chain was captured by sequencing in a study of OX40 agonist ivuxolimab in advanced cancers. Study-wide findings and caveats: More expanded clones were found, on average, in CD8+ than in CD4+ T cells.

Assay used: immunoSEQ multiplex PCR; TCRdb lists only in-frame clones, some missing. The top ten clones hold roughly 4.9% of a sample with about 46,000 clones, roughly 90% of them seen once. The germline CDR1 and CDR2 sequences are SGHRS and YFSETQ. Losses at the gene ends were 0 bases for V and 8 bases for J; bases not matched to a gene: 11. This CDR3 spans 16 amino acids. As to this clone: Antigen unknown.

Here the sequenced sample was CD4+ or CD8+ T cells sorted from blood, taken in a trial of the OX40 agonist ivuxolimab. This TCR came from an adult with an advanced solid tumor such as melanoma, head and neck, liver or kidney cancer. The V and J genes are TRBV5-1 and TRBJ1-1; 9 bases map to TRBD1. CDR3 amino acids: CASSLGNTGGGYEAFF. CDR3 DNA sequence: TGCGCCAGCAGCTTGGGGAACACAGGGGGCGGATACGAAGCTTTCTTT.